A selection of T cell receptor beta chains follows, all from one sample in a study of T cell responses to AZD1222 COVID-19 vaccine. Only in-frame clones appear in the TCRdb table, and some are missing; sequencing was by immunoSEQ multiplex PCR. Of roughly 180,000 clones in the sample, around 90% were seen once. The sequencing here drew on peripheral blood, taken 28 days after the second AZD1222 dose. The source of these receptors is an adult who received the AZD1222 COVID-19 vaccine. The conserved cysteine and the conserved F or W are not part of the CDR3 here. The order of the fields is clone size, J gene, V gene, CDR3 protein. Clone size, where shown, is once, few, many, or a class for clones that have expanded.

clone size: NA
J gene: TRBJ1-2
V gene: TRBV19
CDR3 protein: ASSRGQVLVGYT

clone size: NA
J gene: TRBJ2-7
V gene: TRBV28
CDR3 protein: ASTRTGKPYEQY

clone size: NA
J gene: TRBJ1-1
V gene: TRBV6-2/TRBV6-3
CDR3 protein: ASSYSTGGADTEAF

clone size: NA
J gene: TRBJ1-1
V gene: TRBV7-2
CDR3 protein: ASSRNTEAF

clone size: NA
J gene: TRBJ1-1
V gene: TRBV30
CDR3 protein: AWSAIQGLPMNTEAF

clone size: NA
J gene: TRBJ1-6
V gene: TRBV7-8
CDR3 protein: ASSWGPLYNSPLH

clone size: NA
J gene: TRBJ1-5
V gene: TRBV11-3
CDR3 protein: ASSVGAGRLPQH

clone size: NA
J gene: TRBJ1-2
V gene: TRBV4-3
CDR3 protein: ASSQSPGPYGYT

clone size: NA
J gene: TRBJ1-3
V gene: TRBV15
CDR3 protein: ATSRDAGVGNTIY

clone size: NA
J gene: TRBJ2-6
V gene: TRBV7-9
CDR3 protein: ASSFSGISGANVLT

clone size: NA
J gene: TRBJ1-1
V gene: TRBV5-1
CDR3 protein: ASSEGPGTDTEAF

clone size: few
J gene: TRBJ1-6
V gene: TRBV5-1
CDR3 protein: ASSLVSGGANIISPLH

clone size: NA
J gene: TRBJ2-1
V gene: TRBV4-1
CDR3 protein: ASSQELAGVTYNEQF

clone size: NA
J gene: TRBJ1-6
V gene: TRBV9
CDR3 protein: ASSIQGAGAPLH

clone size: NA
J gene: TRBJ1-3
V gene: TRBV12-3/TRBV12-4
CDR3 protein: ATRGEANTIY

clone size: NA
J gene: TRBJ2-2
V gene: TRBV18
CDR3 protein: ASSLWTELTGELF

clone size: NA
J gene: TRBJ2-7
V gene: TRBV6-5
CDR3 protein: ASRSKYRYEQY

clone size: NA
J gene: TRBJ1-2
V gene: TRBV28
CDR3 protein: ASSQDRVYGYT

clone size: once
J gene: TRBJ2-2
V gene: TRBV18
CDR3 protein: ASSPLELGAAGELF

clone size: NA
J gene: TRBJ1-1
V gene: TRBV2
CDR3 protein: AMQTANAEAF

clone size: NA
J gene: TRBJ1-5
V gene: TRBV7-6
CDR3 protein: ASSLSSNSNQPQH

clone size: NA
J gene: TRBJ2-1
V gene: TRBV3-1/TRBV3-2
CDR3 protein: ASSHPGRDPF

clone size: NA
J gene: TRBJ1-4
V gene: TRBV15
CDR3 protein: ATSRDRGNEKLF

clone size: NA
J gene: TRBJ1-1
V gene: TRBV11-2
CDR3 protein: ASSLVAGTGIGNTEAF

clone size: NA
J gene: TRBJ2-7
V gene: TRBV23-1
CDR3 protein: ASNQSTLYEQY

clone size: NA
J gene: TRBJ1-5
V gene: TRBV6-5
CDR3 protein: ASSYEVNQPQH

clone size: NA
J gene: TRBJ1-2
V gene: TRBV6-6
CDR3 protein: ASRLQVVYGYT

clone size: NA
J gene: TRBJ1-4
V gene: TRBV6-5
CDR3 protein: ASSKTGSNEKLF

clone size: NA
J gene: TRBJ2-3
V gene: TRBV2
CDR3 protein: ASKQTGDSTDTQY

clone size: NA
J gene: TRBJ2-7
V gene: TRBV6-2/TRBV6-3
CDR3 protein: ASSYGQGALEQY

clone size: NA
J gene: TRBJ1-3
V gene: TRBV12-3/TRBV12-4
CDR3 protein: ASSSSSGNTIY

clone size: NA
J gene: TRBJ2-1
V gene: TRBV30
CDR3 protein: AWTQRGGINNEQF

clone size: NA
J gene: TRBJ2-2
V gene: TRBV4-1
CDR3 protein: ASSQTTSGASTGELF

clone size: NA
J gene: TRBJ1-2
V gene: TRBV5-4
CDR3 protein: ASSLEVGINYGYT

clone size: once
J gene: TRBJ1-2
V gene: TRBV7-9
CDR3 protein: ASSPSDREGYT

clone size: once
J gene: TRBJ2-5
V gene: TRBV19
CDR3 protein: ASSPDFQETQY

clone size: NA
J gene: TRBJ2-5
V gene: TRBV7-3
CDR3 protein: ASSLARSETQY